The next 16 T cell receptor beta chains were all read from a single sample in a study of shared clonotypes between healthy human individuals. The assay was immunoSEQ multiplex PCR, and TCRdb's table has in-frame clones only and misses some. The sample comprises 1.4 million or so clones, roughly 98.5% of which are singletons, and around 0.38% rests with the top ten. The material sequenced was naive CD4+ T cells sorted from blood. As to subset: CD45RA+ positively selected. All receptors come from a man under 40 in good health.

CDR3 in amino acids: CASSTSGQINEKLFF. Here the CDR3 DNA reads TGTGCCAGCAGCACGTCCGGACAGATTAATGAAAAACTGTTTTTT. V and J are TRBV9 and TRBJ1-4, with D perhaps matching TRBD1 (6 bases). The length of the CDR3 is 15 residues. Trimming stripped 4 bases from V and 4 bases from J, with 14 bases between. Germline loops: CDR1 SGDLS, CDR2 YYNGEE.

The DNA for the CDR3 is TGTGCCAGCAGCTTAGACAGGACAGTACACTCCTACGAGCAGTACTTC. Protein: CASSLDRTVHSYEQYF. The chain employs TRBV11-2 and TRBJ2-7, with D tentatively TRBD1 (6 bases). V lost 0 bases and J 0 bases, leaving 12 bases between the germline ends. The CDR3 spans 16 residues. Germline assignment: CDR1 SGHAT and CDR2 FQNNGV.

This clone has a single count. The chain couples TRBV19 to TRBJ2-1, with 7 bases fitting TRBD2. The CDR3 is made up of 14 amino acids. V trimming: 2 bases; J trimming: 9 bases; junction bases outside the gene matches: 7. Germline lookup yields CDR1 LNHDA and CDR2 SQIVND (reference sequence). The CDR3 region is CASSIWGGAGEQFF. The CDR3 nucleotides read TGTGCCAGTAGTATATGGGGGGGAGCGGGTGAGCAGTTCTTC.

The chain uses TRBV5-1 and TRBJ2-3, with TRBD2 matching 12 bases. Germline assignment: CDR1 SGHRS and CDR2 YFSETQ. V shed 2 bases, J shed 1 base, and the junction held 8 bases outside the gene matches. The length of the CDR3 is 18 residues. CDR3 DNA: TGCGCCAGCAGCTTTCTAGCGGGAGGGTTCTCGCGCACAGATACGCAGTATTTT. It specifies CASSFLAGGFSRTDTQYF.

V gene TRBV11-2 combines with J gene TRBJ2-6; no firm D call. The V end lost 6 bases, the J end lost 4 bases, and 16 bases lay between the germline ends. Germline CDR1 and CDR2: SGHAT and FQNNGV. The CDR3 runs to 16 residues. This chain's CDR3 is CASSLRVSAGANVLTF. CDR3 DNA: TGTGCCAGCAGTCTTAGGGTTTCAGCCGGGGCCAACGTCCTGACTTTC.

The chain couples TRBV5-1 to TRBJ1-2; 7 bases line up with TRBD1. The V segment lost 4 bases and the J segment 5 bases; nucleotides outside the gene matches: 8. The germline V gene encodes CDR1 SGHRS and CDR2 YFSETQ. There are 14 residues in the CDR3. The CDR3 loop is CASSDQTGYYGYTF. Here the CDR3 DNA reads TGCGCCAGCAGCGATCAGACAGGGTATTATGGCTACACCTTC.

The rearrangement uses TRBV25-1 and TRBJ2-1, with TRBD1 matching 8 bases. With V trimmed by 6 bases and J by 6 bases, 19 bases remained unmatched. Germline assignment: CDR1 MGHDK and CDR2 SYGVNS. The CDR3 covers 18 residues. The CDR3 nucleotides read TGTGCCAGCAGAGCGGTTGGAGGTCAGGGGGCTAGGGTCAATGAGCAGTTCTTC. It specifies CASRAVGGQGARVNEQFF.

The gene calls are TRBV2 and TRBJ2-5, with 11 positions matching TRBD2. With 6 bases clipped from V and 4 bases from J, the junction kept 10 bases outside the gene matches. Germline values: CDR1 SNHLY, CDR2 FYNNEI. This CDR3 is built from 16 residues. The DNA for the CDR3 is TGTGCCAGCAGGAATACCGGGACTAGCGGAGTAGAGACCCAGTACTTC. It yields the protein CASRNTGTSGVETQYF. Full variable domain (rest looked up from reference TRBV2 and TRBJ2-5): EPEVTQTPSHQVTQMGQEVILRCVPISNHLYFYWYRQILGQKVEFLVSFYNNEISEKSEIFDDQFSVERPDGSNFTLKIRSTKLEDSAMYFCASRNTGTSGVETQYFGPGTRLLVL.

Worth noting for this clone: One end of the junction varies from germline; a read error may be responsible. The gene calls are TRBV14 and TRBJ1-2; D is unresolved. The CDR3 is made up of 14 amino acids. Looked up from germline, CDR1 is SGHDN and CDR2 is FVKESK. This chain's CDR3 is CASSQGPLNYGYTF. CDR3 nucleotide sequence: TGTGCCAGCAGTCAAGGGCCCCTTAACTATGGCTACACCTTC. Looking up the rest from reference TRBV14 and TRBJ1-2 gives the full variable domain: EAGVTQFPSHSVIEKGQTVTLRCDPISGHDNLYWYRRVMGKEIKFLLHFVKESKQDESGMPNNRFLAERTGGTYSTLKVQPAELEDSGVYFCASSQGPLNYGYTFGSGTRLTVV.

This chain joins TRBV13 and TRBJ2-7; 9 bases are shared with TRBD2. The ends lost 5 bases at V and 5 bases at J; junction bases unmatched: 10. From germline, CDR1 is PRHDT and CDR2 FYEKMQ (reference sequence). This CDR3 region has 15 residues. CDR3 loop: CASSPGVAGADEQYF. CDR3 nucleotide sequence: TGTGCCAGCAGCCCCGGGGTAGCGGGAGCTGACGAGCAGTACTTC.

The chain links TRBV11-2 to TRBJ2-1, with 12 nucleotides matching TRBD2. The CDR3 has 18 amino acids. Looked up from germline, CDR1 is SGHAT and CDR2 is FQNNGV. V trimming: 3 bases; J trimming: 5 bases; junction bases outside the gene matches: 11. The DNA for the CDR3 is TGTGCCAGCAGCTTCAGTAGTCTAGCGGGAGGGGGTAACAATGAGCAGTTCTTC. Translated, it gives CASSFSSLAGGGNNEQFF.

This clone has a single count. The chain uses TRBV7-3 and TRBJ2-5, with 9 bases that match TRBD2. The germline V gene encodes CDR1 SGHTA and CDR2 FQGTGA. The CDR3 sequence is 16 residues long. V shed 5 bases, J shed 2 bases, and the junction held 9 bases outside the gene matches. The DNA of the CDR3 is TGTGCCAGCAGCGCCAAAGCGGGAGGTATTCAAGAGACCCAGTACTTC. It is translated as CASSAKAGGIQETQYF.

The genes are TRBV28 and TRBJ1-5, with 11 bases lining up with TRBD1. Trimming took 6 bases from V and 6 from J; bases not matched to a gene: 7. CDR1 is MDHEN and CDR2 is SYDVKM in the germline V gene. This CDR3 comprises 15 residues. DNA for the CDR3: TGTGCCAGCAGGGGAGGGACAGGGGGATTTCAGCCCCAGCATTTT. Its protein is CASRGGTGGFQPQHF.

The rearrangement links TRBV5-4 to TRBJ2-5; D remains ambiguous. Germline V gene sequence: CDR1 SGHNT, CDR2 YYREEE (reference sequence). This CDR3 region has 12 residues. Deletions cut 9 bases from V and 1 base from J, with 10 bases between. The CDR3 reads CATSDTQETQYF. CDR3 nucleotides: TGTGCCACCTCAGATACCCAAGAGACCCAGTACTTC.

This clone was recorded once. The chain carries TRBV9 and TRBJ2-6; 9 nucleotides match TRBD1. Unmatched junction bases numbered 11, after V lost 3 bases and J lost 4 bases. CDR1 SGDLS and CDR2 YYNGEE come from the germline V gene. CDR3 length equals 18 residues. CDR3 sequence (DNA): TGTGCCAGCAGCGCACGGGACAGGGTACTCACGGGGGCCAACGTCCTGACTTTC. Translation: CASSARDRVLTGANVLTF.

The chain recombines TRBV23-1 with TRBJ2-7; D gene ambiguous. TRBV23-1 is classed as an ORF, of uncertain function. The CDR3 spans 14 residues. V lost 4 bases and J lost 2, with 12 bases in between. CDR3 DNA: TGCGCCAGCAGTCTAGGCGCGGCGGCCTACGAGCAGTACTTC. This gives the protein CASSLGAAAYEQYF.